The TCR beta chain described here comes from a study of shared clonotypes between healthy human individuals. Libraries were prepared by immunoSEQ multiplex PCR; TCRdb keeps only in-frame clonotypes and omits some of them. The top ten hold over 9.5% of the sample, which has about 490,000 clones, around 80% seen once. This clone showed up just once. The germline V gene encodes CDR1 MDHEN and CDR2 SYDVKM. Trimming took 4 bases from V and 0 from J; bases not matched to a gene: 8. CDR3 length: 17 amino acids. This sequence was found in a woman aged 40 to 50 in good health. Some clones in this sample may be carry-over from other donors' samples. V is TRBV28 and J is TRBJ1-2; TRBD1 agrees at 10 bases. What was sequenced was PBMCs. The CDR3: CASSSIPTGGPNYGYTF. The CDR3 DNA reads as TGTGCCAGCAGTTCGATTCCGACAGGGGGCCCTAACTATGGCTACACCTTC.